A single T cell receptor beta chain is shown here with its context. Its target is not known. The data were produced by immunoSEQ multiplex PCR, yet TCRdb's version contains in-frame clones alone and is incomplete. The sample consists of some 2,100,000 clones, 90% to 96% of them appearing once. CDR3 length: 13 residues. Deletions cut 1 base from V and 10 bases from J, with 13 bases between. Looked up from germline, CDR1 is SGHVS and CDR2 is FNYEAQ. All donors were healthy HIV-negative adults lacking recent acute infections or vaccinations. These data originate in a study of shared clonotypes between healthy human individuals. Study conclusions and caveats: Generation probabilities were higher for clonotypes shared across all four sorted-subset donors than for unshared ones.

The sample comprised naive CD4+ T cells sorted from blood. The subset was: CD45RA+ positively selected. The TCR originated in a man between 18 and 35 years old in good health. This chain connects TRBV7-6 to TRBJ1-1; possible D gene TRBD1, 5 bases. The CDR3 DNA sequence: TGTGCCAGCAGCTTAGGCAGGGAGGGTGCAGCTTTCTTT. Its translation: CASSLGREGAAFF.